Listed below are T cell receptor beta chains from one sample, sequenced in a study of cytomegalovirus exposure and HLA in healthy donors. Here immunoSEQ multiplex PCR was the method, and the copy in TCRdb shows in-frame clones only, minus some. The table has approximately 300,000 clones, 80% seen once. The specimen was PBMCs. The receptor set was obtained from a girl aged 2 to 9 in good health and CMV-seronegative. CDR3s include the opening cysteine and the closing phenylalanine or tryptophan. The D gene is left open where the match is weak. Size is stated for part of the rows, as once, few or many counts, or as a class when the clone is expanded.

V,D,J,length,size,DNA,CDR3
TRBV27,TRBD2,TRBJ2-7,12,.,TGTGCCACCCGAGGACTAGCAAACGAGCAGTACTTC,CATRGLANEQYF
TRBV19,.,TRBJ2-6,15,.,TGTGCCAGTAGTATATCCGGAGCTGGGGCCAACGTCCTGACTTTC,CASSISGAGANVLTF
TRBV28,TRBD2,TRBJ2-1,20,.,TGTGCCAGCAGTTCTCAGACAGGTAAACGGGAGGGCCGCTCCTACAATGAGCAGTTCTTC,CASSSQTGKREGRSYNEQFF
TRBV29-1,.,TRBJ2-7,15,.,TGCAGCGTTGGGGGCTTGTACCTATCCCATGACGAGCAGTACTTC,CSVGGLYLSHDEQYF
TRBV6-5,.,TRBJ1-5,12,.,TGTGCCAGCAAATGGCAGAATCAGCCCCAGCATTTT,CASKWQNQPQHF
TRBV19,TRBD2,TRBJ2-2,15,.,TGTGCCAGTAGTATAAGCGGGGGGCGGACGGGGGAGCTGTTTTTT,CASSISGGRTGELFF
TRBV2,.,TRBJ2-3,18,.,TGTGCCAGCAGTGAGAGGTGGTGGGGGCGGCCTAGCACAGATACGCAGTATTTT,CASSERWWGRPSTDTQYF
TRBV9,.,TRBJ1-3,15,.,TGTGCCAGCAGCCCACAGGGCAAGTCTGGAAACACCATATATTTT,CASSPQGKSGNTIYF
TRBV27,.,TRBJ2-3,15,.,TGTGCCAGCCAATATCAGGGGATGCCAGGAGATACGCAGTATTTT,CASQYQGMPGDTQYF
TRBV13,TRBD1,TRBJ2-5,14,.,TGTGCCAGCAGCACCGGACAGGGAAAAGAGACCCAGTACTTC,CASSTGQGKETQYF
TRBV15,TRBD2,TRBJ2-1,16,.,TGTGCCACCAGCTTCTCGGTCGGGGAGGGGTACAATGAGCAGTTCTTC,CATSFSVGEGYNEQFF
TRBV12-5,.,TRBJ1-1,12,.,TGTGCTAGTGGGGCAGGGTTCACTGAAGCTTTCTTT,CASGAGFTEAFF
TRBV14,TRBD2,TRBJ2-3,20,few,TGTGCCAGCAGCCAAAGATGGGGGCTAGCGGGGGTGGCTAGCACAGATACGCAGTATTTT,CASSQRWGLAGVASTDTQYF
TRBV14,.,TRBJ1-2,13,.,TGTGCCAGCAGCCAAGACGTCAACTATGGCTACACCTTC,CASSQDVNYGYTF
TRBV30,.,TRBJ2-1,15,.,TGTGCCTGGACGCTTGCGGGGACGCCACAGGATGAGCAGTTCTTC,CAWTLAGTPQDEQFF
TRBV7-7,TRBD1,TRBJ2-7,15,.,TGTGCCAGCAGCTTTGGGACAGGCCCCTCCTACGAGCAGTACTTC,CASSFGTGPSYEQYF
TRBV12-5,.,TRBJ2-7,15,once,TGTGCTAGTGGTTTGGGACTAGACCGTACCTACGAGCAGTACTTC,CASGLGLDRTYEQYF
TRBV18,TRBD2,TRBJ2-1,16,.,TGTGCCAGCTCACCACCCTCGGGGGGTAGGAACAATGAGCAGTTCTTC,CASSPPSGGRNNEQFF
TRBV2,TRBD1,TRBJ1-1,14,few,TGTGCCAGTAGAGAGACAGGGTTTGCTACTGAAGCTTTCTTT,CASRETGFATEAFF
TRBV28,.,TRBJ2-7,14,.,TGTGCCAGCAGTTCCTCAGGGATTCGGTACGAGCAGTACTTC,CASSSSGIRYEQYF
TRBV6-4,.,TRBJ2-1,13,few,TGTGCCAGCAGCAACGGAGGGACCGATGAGCAGTTCTTC,CASSNGGTDEQFF
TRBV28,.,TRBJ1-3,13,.,TGTGCCAGCAGCGGACAGACCCCTATCACCATATATTTT,CASSGQTPITIYF
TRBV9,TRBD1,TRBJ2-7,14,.,TGTGCCAGCAGCGGATTACAGGGGGTCGGCGAGCAGTACTTC,CASSGLQGVGEQYF
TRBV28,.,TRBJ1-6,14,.,TGTGCCAGCGAGACAGGTTTCAGGGATTCACCCCTCCACTTT,CASETGFRDSPLHF
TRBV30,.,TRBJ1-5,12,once,TGTGCCTGGAGCCCGATCACAGGGACCCAGCATTTT,CAWSPITGTQHF
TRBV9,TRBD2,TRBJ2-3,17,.,TGTGCCAGCAGCGTAGAGGTAGCGGGGGGTAGCACAGATACGCAGTATTTT,CASSVEVAGGSTDTQYF
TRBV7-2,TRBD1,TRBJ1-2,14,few,TGTGCCAGCAGCACCGGACAGGGCGACTATGGCTACACCTTC,CASSTGQGDYGYTF
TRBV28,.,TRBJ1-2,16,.,TGTGCCAGCAGCCAATACTCCCCTCGGGTGCGCTATGGCTACACCTTC,CASSQYSPRVRYGYTF
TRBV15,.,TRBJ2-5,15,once,TGTGCCACCAGCAGAGCGGCGACAGCCAAAGAGACCCAGTACTTC,CATSRAATAKETQYF
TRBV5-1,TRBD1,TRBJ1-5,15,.,TGCGCCAGCAGCTTGACAGGGGCAGGCTATCAGCCCCAGCATTTT,CASSLTGAGYQPQHF
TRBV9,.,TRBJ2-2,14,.,TGTGCCAGCAGCGTACCCGGGAGTGCCGGGGAGCTGTTTTTT,CASSVPGSAGELFF
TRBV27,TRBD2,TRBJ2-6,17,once,TGTGCCAGCAAACGGACTAGTCGGATCACTGGGGCCAACGTCCTGACTTTC,CASKRTSRITGANVLTF
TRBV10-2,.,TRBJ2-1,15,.,TGCGCCAGCAGTAGCCTCCTAGATATCCACAATGAGCAGTTCTTC,CASSSLLDIHNEQFF
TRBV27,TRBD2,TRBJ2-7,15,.,TGTGCCAGCGGCGCGGCGACTAGCGGGGGTTCTGAGCAGTACTTC,CASGAATSGGSEQYF
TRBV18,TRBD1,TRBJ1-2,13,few,TGTGCCAGCTCGGCGACAGGGGCGGATGGCTACACCTTC,CASSATGADGYTF
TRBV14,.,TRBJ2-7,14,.,TGTGCCAGCAGCCCAAGTCCTATCTCCTACGAGCAGTACTTC,CASSPSPISYEQYF
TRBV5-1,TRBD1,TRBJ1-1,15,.,TGCGCCAGCAGCTATGTACGGACAGGGAGGACTGAAGCTTTCTTT,CASSYVRTGRTEAFF
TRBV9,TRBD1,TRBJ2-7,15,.,TGTGCCAGCAGCGCGGGACAGGAGGTCTCCTACGAGCAGTACTTC,CASSAGQEVSYEQYF
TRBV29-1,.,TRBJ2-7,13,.,TGCAGCGTTGAAGTGGACACATCCTACGAGCAGTACTTC,CSVEVDTSYEQYF
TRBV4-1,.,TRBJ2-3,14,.,TGCGCCAGCAGCCAAGACGCGCCCCGAGGTACGCAGTATTTT,CASSQDAPRGTQYF
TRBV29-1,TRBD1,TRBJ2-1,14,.,TGCAGCGTTGGGAGGACAGGGGGCGCAAATGAGCAGTTCTTC,CSVGRTGGANEQFF
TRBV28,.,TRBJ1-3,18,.,TGTGCCAGCAGTTTCCCAACACTGGACAGTATCTCTGGAAACACCATATATTTT,CASSFPTLDSISGNTIYF
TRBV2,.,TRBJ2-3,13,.,TGTGCCAGCATGAGGATATCCACAGATACGCAGTATTTT,CASMRISTDTQYF
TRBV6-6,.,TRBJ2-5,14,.,TGTGCCAGCAGTACCCGAGACGGGAAAGAGACCCAGTACTTC,CASSTRDGKETQYF
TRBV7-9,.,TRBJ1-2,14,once,TGTGCCAGCAGCTTAAAGAGTGGTAACTATGGCTACACCTTC,CASSLKSGNYGYTF
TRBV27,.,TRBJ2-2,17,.,TGTGCCAGCACCCAAGCCTGGGCACTCGAACCCACCGGGGAGCTGTTTTTT,CASTQAWALEPTGELFF
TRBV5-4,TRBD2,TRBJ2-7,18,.,TGTGCCAGCAGCTTACCGGGACTAGCGGGAAGCCCCTCCTACGAGCAGTACTTC,CASSLPGLAGSPSYEQYF
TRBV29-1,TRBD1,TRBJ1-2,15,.,TGCAGCGTTGAAGATCGGGACAGGGGACGCTATGGCTACACCTTC,CSVEDRDRGRYGYTF
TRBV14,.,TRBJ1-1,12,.,TGTGCCAGCAGCCTCATGAACACTGAAGCTTTCTTT,CASSLMNTEAFF